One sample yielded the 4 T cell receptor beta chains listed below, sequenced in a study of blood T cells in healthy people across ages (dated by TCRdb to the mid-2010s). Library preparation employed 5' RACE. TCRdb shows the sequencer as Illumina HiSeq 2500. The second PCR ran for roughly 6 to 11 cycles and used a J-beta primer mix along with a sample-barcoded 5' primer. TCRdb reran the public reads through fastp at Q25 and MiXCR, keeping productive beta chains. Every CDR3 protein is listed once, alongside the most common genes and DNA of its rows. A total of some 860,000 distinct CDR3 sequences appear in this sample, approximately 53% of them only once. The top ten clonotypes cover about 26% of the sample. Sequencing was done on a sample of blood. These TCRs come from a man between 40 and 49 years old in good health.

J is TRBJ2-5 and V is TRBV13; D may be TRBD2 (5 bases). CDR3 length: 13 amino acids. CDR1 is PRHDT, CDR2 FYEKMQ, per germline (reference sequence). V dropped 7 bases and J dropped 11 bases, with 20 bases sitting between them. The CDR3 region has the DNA TGTGCCAGCAACGAACACCCCGGGGATGAGCAGTACTTC. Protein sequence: CASNEHPGDEQYF.

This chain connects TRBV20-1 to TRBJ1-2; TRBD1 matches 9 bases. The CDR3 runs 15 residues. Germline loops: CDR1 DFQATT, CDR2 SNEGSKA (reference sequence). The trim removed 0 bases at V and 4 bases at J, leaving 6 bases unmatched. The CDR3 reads CSARDGQGIGYGYTF. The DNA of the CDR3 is TGCAGTGCTAGAGACGGACAGGGGATTGGCTATGGCTACACCTTC.

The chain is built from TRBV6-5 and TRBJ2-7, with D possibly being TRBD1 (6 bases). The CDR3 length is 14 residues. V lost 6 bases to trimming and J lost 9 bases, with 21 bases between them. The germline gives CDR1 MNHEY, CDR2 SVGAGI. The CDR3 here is CASSNTGFGFGQYF. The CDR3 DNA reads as TGTGCCAGCAGCAATACAGGGTTCGGCTTCGGGCAGTACTTC.

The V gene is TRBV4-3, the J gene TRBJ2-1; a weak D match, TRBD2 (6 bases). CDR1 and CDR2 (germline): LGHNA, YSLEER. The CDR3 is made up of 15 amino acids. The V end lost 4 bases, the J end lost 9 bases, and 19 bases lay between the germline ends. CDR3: CASSRGGEKSGEQFF. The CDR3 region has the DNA TGCGCCAGCAGCCGCGGCGGGGAGAAAAGTGGTGAGCAGTTCTTC.